One sample yielded the 2 T cell receptor beta chains listed below, sequenced in a study of blood T cell repertoires in COVID-19. The repertoire was sequenced with immunoSEQ multiplex PCR; TCRdb's copy has only in-frame clones and lacks some. This table has under 85,000 clones, approximately 82% appearing once. The specimen sequenced was peripheral blood. All receptors derive from an older man with active or convalescent COVID-19.

The chain combines TRBV6-4 with TRBJ1-1; D is undetermined. The CDR3 covers 16 residues. V was trimmed by 3 bases and J by 1 base, leaving 15 bases between them. CDR1 MRHNA and CDR2 SNTAGT come from the germline V gene. The CDR3 DNA reads TGTGCCAGCAGTGATAAGCGGATACAGACGAACACTGAAGCTTTCTTT. It yields the protein CASSDKRIQTNTEAFF.

V gene TRBV18 combines with J gene TRBJ2-2, with 9 bases lining up with TRBD1. CDR3 length equals 19 residues. Germline trimming cut 4 bases from V and 6 bases from J; bases unmatched to any gene: 18. Germline V gene data show CDR1 as KGHSH and CDR2 as LQKENI. CDR3 region: CASSRGRSGTGSAAGELFF. The DNA of the CDR3 is TGTGCCAGCTCACGCGGCCGGTCCGGGACAGGGTCAGCGGCCGGGGAGCTGTTTTTT.